Listed below are T cell receptor beta chains from one sample, sequenced in a study of blood T cell repertoires in COVID-19. Some clones are missing from TCRdb's copy, which holds only in-frame ones; the method was immunoSEQ multiplex PCR. The sample has some 180,000 clones, approximately 90% seen once. Material for sequencing was peripheral blood. All receptors derive from a middle-aged man with active or convalescent COVID-19. The CDR3 runs from the conserved cysteine through the conserved F or W. A D gene is named only where the DNA matches it firmly. Some rows have no size entry. The others give once, few or many, or a class for an expanded clone.

clone size	J gene	V gene	D gene	CDR3 DNA	CDR3 protein
.	TRBJ2-7	TRBV30	TRBD1	TGTGCCTGTAGGGGGACAGTTTTTCGCGAGCAGTACTTC	CACRGTVFREQYF
once	TRBJ2-2	TRBV7-9	TRBD2	TGTGCCAGCAGCTTTAGCGGGGGAGACACCGGGGAGCTGTTTTTT	CASSFSGGDTGELFF
once	TRBJ1-2	TRBV27	.	TGTGCCAGCAGCCCCCCCGGTCTGGTGGGGCCTAGTTATGGCTACACCTTC	CASSPPGLVGPSYGYTF
.	TRBJ2-5	TRBV5-4	TRBD2	TGTGCCAGCAGCTCTTCTAGCGGGAGGGAGGAGACCCAGTACTTC	CASSSSSGREETQYF
.	TRBJ2-7	TRBV24-1	TRBD1	TGTGCCACCAGTGAATCCGGACAGGACCACGAGCAGTACTTC	CATSESGQDHEQYF
.	TRBJ1-1	TRBV6-5	TRBD1	TGTGCCAGCAGCCACAGGGGTAACACTGAAGCTTTCTTT	CASSHRGNTEAFF
.	TRBJ1-1	TRBV18	TRBD1	TGTGCCAGCTCACTCCGGGACAGGGGCTGGAACACTGAAGCTTTCTTT	CASSLRDRGWNTEAFF
.	TRBJ2-3	TRBV9	TRBD1	TGTGCCAGCAGCGGTGGGACAGGGACAGTCACAGATACGCAGTATTTT	CASSGGTGTVTDTQYF
.	TRBJ1-5	TRBV10-3	TRBD1	TGTGCCATACAGGGGGCTGAGGGGCCCCAGCATTTT	CAIQGAEGPQHF
.	TRBJ1-1	TRBV6-4	TRBD1	TGTGCCAGCAGTGACTCTCCAGGACAGGGGAACACTGAAGCTTTCTTT	CASSDSPGQGNTEAFF
.	TRBJ2-7	TRBV24-1	.	TGTGCCACCGAGGGATTTTCCTACGAGCAGTACTTC	CATEGFSYEQYF
few	TRBJ2-2	TRBV4-2	.	TGTGCCAGCAGCCAAGTAGAGCAAATCGGGGAGCTGTTTTTT	CASSQVEQIGELFF
.	TRBJ1-2	TRBV6-5	TRBD1	TGTGCCAGCAGGAGGGGGCAGGAGAACTATGGCTACACCTTC	CASRRGQENYGYTF
.	TRBJ1-1	TRBV5-4	TRBD1	TGTGCCAGCCACGGGACAGGGAACACTGAAGCTTTCTTT	CASHGTGNTEAFF
.	TRBJ1-1	TRBV5-3	.	TGTGCCAGAAGCTTGGGGGGGCTAAGAGGAACTGAAGCTTTCTTT	CARSLGGLRGTEAFF
.	TRBJ1-3	TRBV6-2/TRBV6-3	.	TGTGCCAGCAGTTCCTCTGGAGGAACCTCTGGAAACACCATATATTTT	CASSSSGGTSGNTIYF
.	TRBJ2-7	TRBV28	.	TGTGCCAGCACGGGGGAGATTAGCTCCTACGAGCAGTACTTC	CASTGEISSYEQYF
.	TRBJ2-1	TRBV28	.	TGTGCCAGCACCCAGGGGGACTTACGGTTCTTC	CASTQGDLRFF
.	TRBJ2-1	TRBV6-5	TRBD1	TGTGCCAGCAGGGCGACAGGGGGTTCCTACAATGAGCAGTTCTTC	CASRATGGSYNEQFF
.	TRBJ1-2	TRBV28	.	TGTGCCAGCAGTTTAAACAGCCCAAATGGCTACACCTTC	CASSLNSPNGYTF
.	TRBJ2-1	TRBV7-9	TRBD1	TGTGCCAGCAGCTTAAGGGGACAGGAGTACAATGAGCAGTTCTTC	CASSLRGQEYNEQFF
.	TRBJ1-6	TRBV7-3	TRBD1	TGTGCCAGCAGCCCAGGGGGGTCACCCCTCCACTTT	CASSPGGSPLHF
once	TRBJ2-3	TRBV2	.	TGTGCCAGCAGGCCGGGGACAGATACGCAGTATTTT	CASRPGTDTQYF
.	TRBJ2-5	TRBV19	TRBD1	TGTGCCAGTAGTACAACAGGGGGCGAGACCCAGTACTTC	CASSTTGGETQYF
.	TRBJ2-1	TRBV6-2/TRBV6-3	.	TGTGCCAGCAGTCAGACTACTGAGCAGTTCTTC	CASSQTTEQFF
.	TRBJ1-2	TRBV6-1	.	TGTGCCAGCAGGGAGACAGGTGAAGGAAACTATGGCTACACCTTC	CASRETGEGNYGYTF
once	TRBJ1-1	TRBV6-2/TRBV6-3	.	TGTGCCAGCAGTTACGGCAGGGGCTTGAACACTGAAGCTTTCTTT	CASSYGRGLNTEAFF
.	TRBJ1-6	TRBV5-1	.	TGCGCCAGCAGCCGGGATGGCAGCTATAATTCACCCCTCCACTTT	CASSRDGSYNSPLHF
few	TRBJ1-1	TRBV10-3	.	TGTGCCATCAGTGAGCGCCGAGGTGGAACTGAAGCTTTCTTT	CAISERRGGTEAFF
.	TRBJ1-4	TRBV21-1	.	TGTGCCAGCCACCTGGACAGAACAACTAATGAAAAACTGTTTTTT	CASHLDRTTNEKLFF
.	TRBJ2-1	TRBV23-1	TRBD1	TGCGCCAGCAGAGCCTCCGGGACAGGGGTCAATGAGCAGTTCTTC	CASRASGTGVNEQFF
.	TRBJ2-1	TRBV28	.	TGTGCCAGCAGCCCCGTGGGGGCCCGAGGTTCGGATGAGCAGTTCTTC	CASSPVGARGSDEQFF
.	TRBJ2-3	TRBV7-3	.	TGTGCCAGCAGCTTAGGGAGGGGGGGCCTGGCAGATACGCAGTATTTT	CASSLGRGGLADTQYF
.	TRBJ2-2	TRBV5-4	TRBD2	TGTGCCAGCAGCTCAACGACTAGCGGGGGGAACACCGGGGAGCTGTTTTTT	CASSSTTSGGNTGELFF
.	TRBJ1-5	TRBV6-1	.	TGTGCCAGCAGTGCCCCGGGGGAGGGCTATAGCAATCAGCCCCAGCATTTT	CASSAPGEGYSNQPQHF
.	TRBJ2-3	TRBV5-1	TRBD2	TGCGCCAGCAGCACACGACTAGCCTCTAATACAGATACGCAGTATTTT	CASSTRLASNTDTQYF
.	TRBJ2-6	TRBV19	TRBD1	TGTGCCAGTAGTACGACAGGGCCTGGGGCCAACGTCCTGACTTTC	CASSTTGPGANVLTF
.	TRBJ1-1	TRBV19	TRBD1	TGTGCCAGTAGTCAGGGGACAGGGCTAGGAACTGAAGCTTTCTTT	CASSQGTGLGTEAFF
.	TRBJ1-2	TRBV6-2/TRBV6-3	.	TGTGCCAGCAGTCAAACTCCCCTCCTGGGCTACACCTTC	CASSQTPLLGYTF
.	TRBJ1-6	TRBV6-4	.	TGTGCCAGCAGGGGAGGGGGTAATTCACCCCTCCACTTT	CASRGGGNSPLHF
.	TRBJ1-6	TRBV10-3	TRBD1	TGTGCCATCAGGGGACAGACCGATAATTCACCCCTCCACTTT	CAIRGQTDNSPLHF
.	TRBJ1-2	TRBV28	TRBD1	TGTGCCAGCAGTTCCCCCTCCTGGACAGGCGATGGCTACACCTTC	CASSSPSWTGDGYTF
.	TRBJ1-3	TRBV4-1	.	TGCGCCAGCAGCTCGAGCCGGGGTGCTGGAAACACCATATATTTT	CASSSSRGAGNTIYF
.	TRBJ2-7	TRBV19	TRBD1	TGTGCCAGTAGAGGTGACAGGGGAGGCTACGAGCAGTACTTC	CASRGDRGGYEQYF
.	TRBJ1-1	TRBV7-9	.	TGTGCCAGCAGCTTAACGCAGACTGAAGCTTTCTTT	CASSLTQTEAFF
.	TRBJ1-2	TRBV5-1	TRBD1	TGCGCCAGCAGCGAAGACAGGGGAGGTCTTGATACCTTC	CASSEDRGGLDTF
.	TRBJ2-1	TRBV5-1	.	TGCGCCAGCAGCTATGATAATACCCCAGGGCCCTCGTCCTACAATGAGCAGTTCTTC	CASSYDNTPGPSSYNEQFF
.	TRBJ1-6	TRBV13	TRBD1	TGTGCCAGCAGCGCCCGACAGGGCTCCTATAATTCACCCCTCCACTTT	CASSARQGSYNSPLHF
.	TRBJ2-2	TRBV4-1	TRBD2	TGCGCCAGCAGCCGCGTCACGGAGGTGGGACTATCCCACACCGGGGAGCTGTTTTTT	CASSRVTEVGLSHTGELFF
.	TRBJ1-4	TRBV24-1	.	TGTGCCACCAGTGGGGGCAGGGGTTCCGAAAAACTGTTTTTT	CATSGGRGSEKLFF
.	TRBJ2-1	TRBV5-4	.	TGTGCCAGCAGCTTGGCCCTGGGCCATGAGCAGTTCTTC	CASSLALGHEQFF
.	TRBJ1-1	TRBV2	TRBD1	TGTGCCAGCAGTCAACAGGGGATGAACACTGAAGCTTTCTTT	CASSQQGMNTEAFF
once	TRBJ1-1	TRBV11-1	TRBD1	TGTGCCAGCAGCTTATGGACAGGAACAAACACTGAAGCTTTCTTT	CASSLWTGTNTEAFF
.	TRBJ1-6	TRBV19	.	TGTGCCAGTAGTATTGGGCGAGACTCACCCCTCCACTTT	CASSIGRDSPLHF